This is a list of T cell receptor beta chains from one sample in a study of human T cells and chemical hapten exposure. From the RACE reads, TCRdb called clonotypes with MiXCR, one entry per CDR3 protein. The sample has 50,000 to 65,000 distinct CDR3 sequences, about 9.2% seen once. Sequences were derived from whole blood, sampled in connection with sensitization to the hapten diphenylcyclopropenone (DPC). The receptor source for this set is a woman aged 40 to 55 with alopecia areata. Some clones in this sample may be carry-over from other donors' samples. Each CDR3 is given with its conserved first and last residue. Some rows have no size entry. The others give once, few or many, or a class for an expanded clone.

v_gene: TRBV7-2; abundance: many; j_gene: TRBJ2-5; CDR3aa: CASSLAASGHLLETQYF
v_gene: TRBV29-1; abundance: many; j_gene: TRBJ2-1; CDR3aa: CSVRSLEDNEQFF
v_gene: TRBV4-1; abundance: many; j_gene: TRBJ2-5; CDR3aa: CASSQDLMNQETQYF
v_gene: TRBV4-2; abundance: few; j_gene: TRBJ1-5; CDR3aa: CASSQDWNQPQHF
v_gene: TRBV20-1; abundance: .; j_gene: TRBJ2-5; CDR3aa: CSAGAGNQETQYF
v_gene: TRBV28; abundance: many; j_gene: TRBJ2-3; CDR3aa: CASSLAGRTDTQYF
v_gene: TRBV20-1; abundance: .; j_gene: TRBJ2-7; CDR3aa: CSARDHRGGYEQYF
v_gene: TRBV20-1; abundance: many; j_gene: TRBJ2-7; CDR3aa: CSAAPSRGGGTLEQYF
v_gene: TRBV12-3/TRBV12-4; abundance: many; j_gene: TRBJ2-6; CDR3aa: CASSSLGRISGANVLTF
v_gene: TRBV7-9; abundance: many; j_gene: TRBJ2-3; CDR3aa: CASSSPSTDTQYF
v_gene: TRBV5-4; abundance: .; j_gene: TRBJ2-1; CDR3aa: CASSLRLAGGYNEQFF
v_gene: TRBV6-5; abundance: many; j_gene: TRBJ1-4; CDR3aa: CASRNNPGTANEKLFF
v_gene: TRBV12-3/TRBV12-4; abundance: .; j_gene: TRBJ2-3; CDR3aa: CASSFLMSGEVDTQYF
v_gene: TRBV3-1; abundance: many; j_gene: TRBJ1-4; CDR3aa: CASSQGRGEKLFF
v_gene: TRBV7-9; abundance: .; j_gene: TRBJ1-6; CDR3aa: CASSFYTDNSPLHF
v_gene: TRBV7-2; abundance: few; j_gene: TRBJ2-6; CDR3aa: CASSSSGANVLTF
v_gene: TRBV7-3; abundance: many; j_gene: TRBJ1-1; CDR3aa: CASSFNVNTEAFF
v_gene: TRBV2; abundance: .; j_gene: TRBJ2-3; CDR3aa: CASKRTSIFPDTQYF